A selection of T cell receptor beta chains follows, all from one sample in a study of shared clonotypes between healthy human individuals. The repertoire was sequenced with immunoSEQ multiplex PCR; TCRdb's copy has only in-frame clones and lacks some. The profile shows around 700,000 clones, approximately 79% of them singletons. The specimen was memory CD4+ T cells sorted from blood. The receptors shown here come from a woman aged 25-40 years in good health. CDR3s include the opening cysteine and the closing phenylalanine or tryptophan. The D gene is left open where the match is weak. Only some rows state a clone size, as once, few, many or a class for expanded clones.

d_gene	abundance	v_gene	j_gene	CDR3nt	CDR3aa
TRBD2	-	TRBV28	TRBJ2-7	TGTGCCAGCAAACCCGGTGGGGGGAGGGCCGCCGAGCAGTACTTC	CASKPGGGRAAEQYF
-	-	TRBV7-8	TRBJ1-2	TGTGCCAGCAGCCCCCCCGGACGGAATAACTATGGCTACACCTTC	CASSPPGRNNYGYTF
-	-	TRBV5-5	TRBJ1-5	TGTGCCAGCAGCTTGTGGTATGCAGGTGCCCAGCATTTT	CASSLWYAGAQHF
-	few	TRBV27	TRBJ2-6	TGTGCCAGCAGTTTAACCCCAACAGGGAGTGGGGCCAACGTCCTGACTTTC	CASSLTPTGSGANVLTF
-	-	TRBV28	TRBJ1-5	TGTGCCAGCAGCCTACCTCAGGGTAGCAATCAGCCCCAGCATTTT	CASSLPQGSNQPQHF
-	-	TRBV11-2	TRBJ1-1	TGTGCCAGCGGCAAACAGGAAAACACTGAAGCTTTCTTT	CASGKQENTEAFF
-	once	TRBV30	TRBJ2-7	TGTGCCTGGAAATCTGGCAGATTCTACGAGCAGTACTTC	CAWKSGRFYEQYF
-	many	TRBV4-2	TRBJ2-7	TGTGCCAGCAGCCACCCTAACCCATTAAGCTCCTACGAGCAGTACTTC	CASSHPNPLSSYEQYF
-	-	TRBV28	TRBJ2-3	TGTGCCAGCAGGATCCCCGGCGCAGATACGCAGTATTTT	CASRIPGADTQYF
-	-	TRBV5-1	TRBJ2-3	TGCGCCAGCAGCTTGGTGATGGATACGCAGTATTTT	CASSLVMDTQYF
-	-	TRBV7-2	TRBJ1-4	TGTGCCAGCAGCTTAGATTCCGCAACTAATGAAAAACTGTTTTTT	CASSLDSATNEKLFF
-	-	TRBV9	TRBJ2-7	TGTGCCAGCAGCGTACAGGGAGTTTCCTACGAGCAGTACTTC	CASSVQGVSYEQYF
TRBD1	-	TRBV2	TRBJ1-2	TGTGCCAGCAGACCGCAGGGGGTTTACTATGGCTACACCTTC	CASRPQGVYYGYTF
-	few	TRBV7-9	TRBJ1-5	TGTGCCAGCAGCTTAGAGGGAGGTCAGCCCCAGCATTTT	CASSLEGGQPQHF
-	-	TRBV2	TRBJ1-2	TGTGCCAGCAGTTCAGTCGGGACTTCGGATGGCTACACCTTC	CASSSVGTSDGYTF
-	-	TRBV6-1	TRBJ2-7	TGTGCCAGCAGTGGGGACACAATCTACGAGCAGTACTTC	CASSGDTIYEQYF
TRBD2	-	TRBV9	TRBJ2-1	TGTGCCAGCAGCACCAGCGGGAAGACGTACAATGAGCAGTTCTTC	CASSTSGKTYNEQFF
-	-	TRBV5-1	TRBJ2-3	TGCGCCAGCCAGGACAGTGACACAGATACGCAGTATTTT	CASQDSDTDTQYF
-	-	TRBV6-1	TRBJ2-7	TGTGCCAGCAGTGAACCGGTTTGGGACTCCGCTAAGTCCTACGAGCAGTACTTC	CASSEPVWDSAKSYEQYF
TRBD2	-	TRBV5-4	TRBJ2-3	TGTGCCAGCAGCATCCGACTAGCGGGAGGGAGCACAGATACGCAGTATTTT	CASSIRLAGGSTDTQYF